This T cell receptor beta chain was retrieved from a study of CD8+CD57+ T cells in acquired aplastic anemia. Study-wide background: For CD4+ cells, healthy donors had an average of roughly 9.8 million reads.

CDR3 length: 13 residues. The ends were cut back, 0 bases at V and 7 bases at J, with 8 bases in the middle. CDR1 is KGHDR, CDR2 SFDVKD, per germline. Genomic DNA templated the TCR beta VDJ and CDR3 profiling. TCRdb re-derived calls from the reads in MiXCR, one entry per CDR3 protein. This table has hundreds of thousands of distinct CDR3 sequences, around 72% appearing once. V gene TRBV24-1 combines with J gene TRBJ1-2; D remains unclear. The sequence came from a human donor in good health, serving as a control. The sequenced sample was sorted CD4+, CD8+, or CD8+CD57+ T cells (not recorded which) from PBMCs. The CDR3 is CATSDLQEGGYTF. In DNA, the CDR3 is TGTGCCACCAGTGATTTGCAGGAGGGTGGCTACACCTTC.